The clone carrying this TCR beta chain was recorded many times. The data were obtained in a study of patients and donors after allogeneic stem cell transplantation. TCRdb called the RT-PCR reads again in MiXCR, with one record for every CDR3 protein. The repertoire holds approximately 250,000 distinct CDR3 sequences, with 13% to 15% as singletons. The germline V and J ends were trimmed by 0 bases and 6 bases, with 16 bases remaining between them. Germline CDR1 and CDR2: SGHKS and YYEKEE (reference sequence). The CDR3 sequence is 15 residues long. The chain combines TRBV5-5 with TRBJ2-7; a weak D match, TRBD2 (6 bases). Sample: blood, either unsorted or a sorted T cell fraction (not recorded which). This receptor was obtained from a human donor who was either an allogeneic HSCT recipient or a stem cell or donor lymphocyte infusion donor (not recorded which). It is not recorded whose cells these are; they may come from a transplant donor. The CDR3 sequence: CASSLETGTFGEQYF. The CDR3 DNA sequence: TGTGCCAGCAGCTTGGAAACCGGGACTTTTGGCGAGCAGTACTTC.